This T cell receptor (beta chain) was sequenced in a study of cytomegalovirus exposure and HLA in healthy donors. The overall study: It was reported in a later analysis that the 100 to 150 validation repertoires used the same platform as the 550 to 850 first-cohort repertoires. Study results and caveats: Both high specificity and high sensitivity reportedly marked the classifier's diagnosis of cytomegalovirus status.

For this clone: Its antigen remains unidentified.

The germline gives CDR1 SNHLY, CDR2 FYNNEI. Trimming at V came to 7 bases and at J to 4 bases, leaving 6 bases not matched to a gene. The length of the CDR3 is 15 residues. The repertoire was sequenced with immunoSEQ multiplex PCR; TCRdb's copy has only in-frame clones and lacks some. This table has some 78,000 clones, almost 97% appearing once. Sequencing input: PBMCs. The chain couples TRBV2 to TRBJ2-1; 11 bases match TRBD2. This clonotype was sampled from a man aged 18 to 30 in good health and CMV-seropositive. CDR3 region: CASNILAGGYNEQFF. The CDR3 DNA sequence: TGTGCCAGCAATATATTAGCGGGAGGGTACAATGAGCAGTTCTTC.